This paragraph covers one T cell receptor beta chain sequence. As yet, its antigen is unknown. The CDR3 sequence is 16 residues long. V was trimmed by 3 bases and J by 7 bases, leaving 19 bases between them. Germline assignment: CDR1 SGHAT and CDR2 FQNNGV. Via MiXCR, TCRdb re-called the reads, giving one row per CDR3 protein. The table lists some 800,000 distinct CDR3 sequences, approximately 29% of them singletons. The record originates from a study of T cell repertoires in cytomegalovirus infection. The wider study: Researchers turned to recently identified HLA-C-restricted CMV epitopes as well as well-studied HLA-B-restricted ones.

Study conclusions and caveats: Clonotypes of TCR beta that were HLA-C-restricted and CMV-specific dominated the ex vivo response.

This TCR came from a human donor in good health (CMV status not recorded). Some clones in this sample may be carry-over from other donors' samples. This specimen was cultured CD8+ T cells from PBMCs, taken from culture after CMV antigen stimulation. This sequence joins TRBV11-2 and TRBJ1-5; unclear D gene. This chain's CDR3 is CASSFPGAIPHQPQHF. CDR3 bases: TGTGCCAGCAGCTTCCCAGGCGCTATCCCCCACCAGCCCCAGCATTTT.